This T cell receptor beta chain was identified in a study of T cell responses to AZD1222 COVID-19 vaccine. The CDR3 has 14 amino acids. V gave up 3 bases and J gave up 6 bases; unmatched junction bases: 8. The germline V gene encodes CDR1 SGHRS and CDR2 YFSETQ. Generated by immunoSEQ multiplex PCR, the TCRdb table keeps only in-frame clones and is missing some. This table has over 95,000 clones, about 89% appearing once. V and J are TRBV5-1 and TRBJ1-1, with 7 bases identical to TRBD1. This receptor was taken from an adult in good health. Here the sequenced sample was peripheral blood, taken on day 0 of AZD1222 vaccination. In nucleotides, the CDR3 is TGCGCCAGCAGCTACCAGACAGGGTTGGCTGAAGCTTTCTTT. Its translation: CASSYQTGLAEAFF.